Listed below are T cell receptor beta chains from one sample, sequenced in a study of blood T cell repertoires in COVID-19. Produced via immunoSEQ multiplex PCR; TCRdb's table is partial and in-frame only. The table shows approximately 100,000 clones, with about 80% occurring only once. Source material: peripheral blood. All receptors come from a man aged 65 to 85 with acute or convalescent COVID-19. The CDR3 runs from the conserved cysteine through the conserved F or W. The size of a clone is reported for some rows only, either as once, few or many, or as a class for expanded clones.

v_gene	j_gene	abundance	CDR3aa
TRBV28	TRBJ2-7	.	CASMFGTGREQYF
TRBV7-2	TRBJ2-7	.	CASSLQRGASEQYF
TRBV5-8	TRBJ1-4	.	CASSRSRGVATNEKLFF
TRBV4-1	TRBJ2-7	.	CASSQDPHSYEQYF
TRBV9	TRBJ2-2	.	CASSVAGLAGNGELFF
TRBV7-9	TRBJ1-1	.	CASSPKTGSGNTEAFF
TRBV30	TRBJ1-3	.	CAWRTSSGNTIYF
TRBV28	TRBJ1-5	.	CAVNTGISNQPQHF
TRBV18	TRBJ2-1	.	CASSSRTSGNNEQFF
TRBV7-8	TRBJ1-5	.	CASSFRDSSRQPQHF
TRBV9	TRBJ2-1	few	CASSASGAGGYNEQFF
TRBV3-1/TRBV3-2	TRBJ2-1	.	CASSQDHTSEQFF
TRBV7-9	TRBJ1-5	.	CASSLGQGVPSNQPQHF
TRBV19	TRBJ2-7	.	CASSMWRGRQYF
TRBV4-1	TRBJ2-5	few	CASSQGVWESQYF